Shown below are 24 T cell receptor beta chains from a single sample sequenced in a study of response to subunit inactivated influenza vaccine. Each CDR3 protein gets one entry after TCRdb re-called the RT-PCR reads with MiXCR. Of 650,000 to 800,000 distinct CDR3 sequences in the sample, about 15% were seen once. Source: PBMCs from blood, taken about 14 days before vaccination. These TCRs come from a man between 45 and 60 years old who received an inactivated influenza vaccine.

In its sample, this clonotype was seen a few times. The J gene is TRBJ2-7, the V gene TRBV27; D is perhaps TRBD2 (6 bases). With 3 bases removed from V and 0 bases from J, the gap between germline ends came to 9 bases. Germline values: CDR1 MNHEY, CDR2 SMNVEV (reference sequence). The CDR3 contains 14 residues. The CDR3 DNA sequence: TGTGCCAGCAGTTTCGCCGGGAGCTCCTACGAGCAGTACTTC. Protein product: CASSFAGSSYEQYF.

The chain uses TRBV24-1 and TRBJ2-1; D is perhaps TRBD2 (6 bases). V gave up 8 bases and J gave up 9 bases, with 13 bases separating them. The germline V gene has CDR1 KGHDR and CDR2 SFDVKD. The CDR3 length is 12 residues. Here the CDR3 DNA reads TGTGCCACCACTGGGACTTCGGCTGAGCAGTTCTTC. Its protein is CATTGTSAEQFF.

This clonotype was seen a few times. The rearrangement uses TRBV7-2 and TRBJ1-2; D gene uncertain. V shed 2 bases and J shed 2 bases, with 9 bases lying between them. The germline gives CDR1 SGHTA, CDR2 FQGNSA. This CDR3 has 14 amino acids. CDR3 DNA: TGTGCCAGCAGCTTAACCCCGGGGAACTATGGCTACACCTTC. Translating it yields CASSLTPGNYGYTF.

In this sample, this clonotype turned up a few times. The chain uses TRBV10-3 and TRBJ1-2; D remains unclear. Per germline, CDR1 ENHRY and CDR2 SYGVKD. Trimming took off 8 bases at V and 11 bases at J, with 15 bases between the two ends. CDR3 length: 11 amino acids. The DNA of the CDR3 is TGTGCCATCCTCAGCGGGGTTTGGTACACCTTC. This translates into CAILSGVWYTF.

The table lists this clonotype with a few counts. The chain recombines TRBV27 with TRBJ1-2, with D unresolved. Germline V CDR1 and CDR2: MNHEY, SMNVEV (reference sequence). The CDR3 contains 14 residues. V lost 1 base and J lost 0, with 6 bases in between. For the CDR3, the DNA is TGTGCCAGCAGTTTATTCCCGGCTAACTATGGCTACACCTTC. It specifies CASSLFPANYGYTF.

This clonotype has just a few counts. The chain joins TRBV6-1 to TRBJ1-3; no clear D. The V gene lost 0 bases and the J gene lost 4 bases, with 13 bases spanning the gap. This CDR3 contains 16 residues. Germline loops: CDR1 MNHNS, CDR2 SASEGT. For the CDR3, the DNA is TGTGCCAGCAGTGAAGCCAGCACTGTTGGGGGAAACACCATATATTTT. This sequence encodes CASSEASTVGGNTIYF.

The gene calls are TRBV5-1 and TRBJ2-7; 12 bases are shared with TRBD2. The CDR3 extends over 14 amino acids. Trimming at V came to 4 bases and at J to 3 bases, leaving 2 bases not matched to a gene. Germline values: CDR1 SGHRS, CDR2 YFSETQ. The CDR3 region is CASSTTSGSYEQYF. The CDR3 region has the DNA TGCGCCAGCAGCACGACTAGCGGGAGCTACGAGCAGTACTTC.

This clonotype was counted a few times. CDR3 sequence reads: CAISDRSSISGNTIYF. For the CDR3, the DNA is TGTGCCATCAGTGATCGGAGTTCGATCTCTGGAAACACCATATATTTT. The genes are TRBV10-3 and TRBJ1-3; D call uncertain. Germline CDR1 reads ENHRY; CDR2 reads SYGVKD. The CDR3 runs to 16 residues. Trimming took off 3 bases at V and 0 bases at J, with 12 bases between the two ends.

This clonotype occurred a few times. This chain connects TRBV18 to TRBJ2-3; 10 bases agree with TRBD1. Losses at the gene ends were 1 base for V and 3 bases for J; bases not matched to a gene: 10. The CDR3 extends over 18 amino acids. CDR1 and CDR2 (germline): KGHSH, LQKENI. CDR3 nucleotide sequence: TGTGCCAGCTCACCACAGTCCCCCGGGACAGGGGAGACAGATACGCAGTATTTT. Its translation: CASSPQSPGTGETDTQYF.

This sequence joins TRBV6-6 and TRBJ2-5; the D gene is possibly TRBD2 (5 bases). V dropped 2 bases and J dropped 5 bases, with 21 bases sitting between them. The CDR3 extends over 17 amino acids. The germline V gene has CDR1 MNHNY and CDR2 SVGAGI (reference sequence). The CDR3 nucleotides are TGTGCCAGCAGTTACCCAGACGGTCCGGGGTCTGGGGAGACCCAGTACTTC. Its translation is CASSYPDGPGSGETQYF.

The V gene is TRBV4-2, the J gene TRBJ2-1; no firm D call. The CDR3 totals 17 residues. The germline CDR1 and CDR2 sequences are LGHNA and YNFKEQ. V lost 2 bases, J lost 5 bases, and 19 bases lay in between. Written as DNA, the CDR3 is TGTGCCAGCAGCCAAACCTACTATATAGACGAGAACAATGAGCAGTTCTTC. Amino acid sequence: CASSQTYYIDENNEQFF.

This clonotype has more than one count but fewer than ten. This chain uses TRBV10-2 with TRBJ1-2; 8 bases are shared with TRBD1. V trimming: 3 bases; J trimming: 7 bases; junction bases outside the gene matches: 4. CDR1 WSHSY and CDR2 SAAADI come from the germline V gene. The CDR3 runs 13 residues. The CDR3 sequence is CASSDGDRGGYTF. The DNA of the CDR3 is TGCGCCAGCAGTGACGGCGACAGGGGTGGCTACACCTTC.

This clonotype came up many times. The gene calls are TRBV11-2 and TRBJ2-7, with 10 bases identical to TRBD1. CDR3 length: 16 amino acids. J gave up 7 bases and V 5 bases, and 14 bases lay outside the gene matches. Germline CDR1 is SGHAT and CDR2 is FQNNGV. The CDR3 sequence: CASSIYRDRGFREQYF. CDR3 coding DNA: TGTGCCAGCAGCATATACCGGGACAGGGGTTTTCGGGAGCAGTACTTC.

This clonotype was seen a handful of times. The chain carries TRBV6-4 and TRBJ2-3; D perhaps matches TRBD1 (6 bases). This CDR3 contains 15 residues. Trimming left V 3 bases short and J 1 base short, with 11 bases between. Germline assignment: CDR1 MRHNA and CDR2 SNTAGT. DNA of the CDR3: TGTGCCAGCAGTGAACAGGGTTGGGGCACAGATACGCAGTATTTT. The encoded protein is CASSEQGWGTDTQYF.

This clonotype was found many times. This sequence joins TRBV7-2 and TRBJ2-1; TRBD1 matches 10 bases. Germline assignment: CDR1 SGHTA and CDR2 FQGNSA. With 5 bases clipped from V and 6 bases from J, the junction kept 1 base outside the gene matches. The CDR3 spans 13 residues. CDR3 sequence (DNA): TGTGCCAGCAGCCGGACAGGGGGCAATGAGCAGTTCTTC. Amino acids: CASSRTGGNEQFF.

The chain links TRBV20-1 to TRBJ2-1, with D perhaps TRBD2 (5 bases). V dropped 5 bases and J dropped 0 bases, with 8 bases sitting between them. This CDR3 spans 13 amino acids. Germline V gene data show CDR1 as DFQATT and CDR2 as SNEGSKA (reference sequence). CDR3 in DNA: TGCAGTGCTCTCGAGGGCTCCTACAATGAGCAGTTCTTC. Protein product: CSALEGSYNEQFF.

A note on this clonotype: Its ends do not fully match the called genes, so a read error is possible. The V gene is TRBV29-1, the J gene TRBJ2-6; D is uncertain. Germline V CDR1 and CDR2: SQVTM, ANQGSEA. This CDR3 is 13 amino acids long. The CDR3 here is CSVKDSGANVLTF. CDR3 DNA sequence: TGCAGCGTTAAAGACTCTGGGGCCAACGTCCTGACTTTC.

V and J are TRBV2 and TRBJ2-3; maybe TRBD2 (5 bases). Germline CDR1 is SNHLY and CDR2 is FYNNEI. V was trimmed by 5 bases and J by 1 base, leaving 10 bases between them. The CDR3 is 14 amino acids. CDR3 protein: CASSTTEGTDTQYF. As DNA, the CDR3 is TGTGCCAGCAGTACGACGGAGGGCACAGATACGCAGTATTTT.

This clonotype was seen ten or more times. The V call is TRBV28, the J call TRBJ2-1, with 9 bases fitting TRBD2. CDR1 and CDR2 (germline): MDHEN, SYDVKM. The CDR3 has 13 amino acids. The V gene end was trimmed by 10 bases and the J gene end by 10 bases; junction bases not matched to a gene: 11. The CDR3 loop is CATAGLAWGEQFF. The CDR3 DNA reads TGTGCCACCGCGGGACTAGCTTGGGGAGAGCAGTTCTTC.

The V and J genes are TRBV7-2 and TRBJ2-7; D tentatively reads TRBD1 or TRBD2 (7 bases each). The CDR3 runs to 15 residues. The germline CDR1 and CDR2 sequences are SGHTA and FQGNSA. Trimming stripped 1 base from V and 2 bases from J, with 12 bases between. This CDR3 is CASSLDRGGPYEQYF. Here the CDR3 DNA reads TGTGCCAGCAGCTTAGACAGGGGAGGGCCCTACGAGCAGTACTTC.

This clonotype was picked up a small number of times. The J gene is TRBJ1-1, the V gene TRBV3-1; D is unclear. The CDR3 has 13 amino acids. Germline V gene lookup returns CDR1 LGHDT and CDR2 YNNKEL (reference sequence). V lost 3 bases, J lost 4 bases, and 9 bases lay in between. Here the CDR3 DNA reads TGTGCCAGCAGCCAGGGTTCCCTCACTGAAGCTTTCTTT. This translates into CASSQGSLTEAFF.

This clonotype has at least ten counts. The chain combines TRBV4-1 with TRBJ2-3; 9 nucleotides align to TRBD1. Trimming at V came to 7 bases and at J to 4 bases, leaving 9 bases not matched to a gene. CDR3 length equals 15 residues. Germline V CDR1 and CDR2: MGHRA, YSYEKL. CDR3 bases: TGCGCCAGCAAGATCGGGACAGGGATGCCAGATACGCAGTATTTT. Translating it yields CASKIGTGMPDTQYF.

The chain has TRBV15 and TRBJ2-5; a possible D gene is TRBD2 (5 bases). Trimming removed 1 base at V and 2 bases at J, with 11 bases between. Per germline, CDR1 LNHNV and CDR2 YYDKDF (reference sequence). This CDR3 region has 15 residues. The CDR3 DNA reads TGTGCCACCAGCAGAGGGGAGACGGTGCAAGAGACCCAGTACTTC. It specifies CATSRGETVQETQYF.

In this sample, this clonotype turned up many times. The chain is built from TRBV20-1 and TRBJ1-2; D perhaps matches TRBD1 (6 bases). Germline V gives CDR1 DFQATT, CDR2 SNEGSKA (reference sequence). The CDR3 runs to 15 residues. V lost 3 bases, J lost 2 bases, and 16 bases lay in between. CDR3 protein: CSASRRRDINYGYTF. CDR3 bases: TGCAGTGCTAGCCGAAGGAGGGACATCAACTATGGCTACACCTTC.